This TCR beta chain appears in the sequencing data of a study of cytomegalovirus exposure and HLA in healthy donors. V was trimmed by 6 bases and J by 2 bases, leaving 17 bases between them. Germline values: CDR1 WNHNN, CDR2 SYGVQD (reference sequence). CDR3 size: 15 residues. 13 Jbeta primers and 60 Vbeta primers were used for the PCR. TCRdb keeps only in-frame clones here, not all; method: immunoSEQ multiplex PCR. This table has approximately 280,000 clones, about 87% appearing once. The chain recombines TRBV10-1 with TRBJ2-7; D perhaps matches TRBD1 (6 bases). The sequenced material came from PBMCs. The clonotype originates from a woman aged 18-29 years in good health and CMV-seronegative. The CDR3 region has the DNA TGCGCCAGCAGCAAGACGATGGACAGCCCCTACGAGCAGTACTTC. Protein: CASSKTMDSPYEQYF.